This TCR beta chain emerged from a study of shared clonotypes between healthy human individuals. Turning to the study itself: Each donor had three CD4 naive, three CD4 memory, two CD8 naive and one CD8 memory plate.

The germline V and J ends were trimmed by 0 bases and 7 bases, with 17 bases remaining between them. This CDR3 has 15 residues. The V gene's germline CDR1 is SGHNT and CDR2 YYREEE (reference sequence). In the original processing: From ImmunoSEQ came sequences covering only the junction and carrying no quality scores, so filtering differed. Produced via immunoSEQ multiplex PCR; TCRdb's table is partial and in-frame only. D and trimming were read from the DNA, whereas the V and J calls and clone size are those reported in that table. The top ten clones hold about 0.39% of a sample with 2 million to 2.5 million clones, more than 80% of them seen once.

The sequenced sample consisted of naive CD4+ T cells from PBMCs. Sample subset: CD45RA+ positively selected. This chain links TRBV5-4 with TRBJ2-7, with D unresolved. This TCR was recovered from a man between 18 and 35 years old in good health. Some clones in this sample may be carry-over from other donors' samples. The CDR3 nucleotides are TGTGCCAGCAGCTTGGATAGACGGGCTAGTCAAGAGCAGTACTTC. This codes for CASSLDRRASQEQYF.